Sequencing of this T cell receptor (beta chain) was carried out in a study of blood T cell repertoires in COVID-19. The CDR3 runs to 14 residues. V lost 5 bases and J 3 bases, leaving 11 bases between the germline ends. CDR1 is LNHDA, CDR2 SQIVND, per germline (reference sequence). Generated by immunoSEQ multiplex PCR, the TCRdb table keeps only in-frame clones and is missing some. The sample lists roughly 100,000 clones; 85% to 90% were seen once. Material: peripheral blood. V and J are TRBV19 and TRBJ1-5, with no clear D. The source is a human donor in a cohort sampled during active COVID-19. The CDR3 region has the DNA TGTGCCAGTAGTTACTCGGTCACCAATCAGCCCCAGCATTTT. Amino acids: CASSYSVTNQPQHF.